This paragraph reports one T cell receptor beta chain. Its antigen is not identified. These data are taken from a study of cytomegalovirus exposure and HLA in healthy donors. Study-wide results and limits: Rarity held for most TCR sequences, but there were some public TCRs that occurred in many donors. DRB1 showed the most TCR associations and HLA-C the fewest in a later analysis, as rates varied by HLA locus.

Use of 60 Vbeta and 13 Jbeta primers characterized the PCR. Here immunoSEQ multiplex PCR was the method, and the copy in TCRdb shows in-frame clones only, minus some. The profile covers some 150,000 clones, with more than 75% appearing a single time and 3.9% taken by the ten largest. The sample taken for sequencing was PBMCs. The clonotype was recovered from a man between 18 and 29 years old in good health and CMV-seronegative.

CDR3 DNA sequence: TGTGCCAGCAGCTTAGGGGCAGAGCAGTACTTC. Protein product: CASSLGAEQYF. This chain joins TRBV7-9 and TRBJ2-7, with D unresolved. The CDR3 covers 11 residues. The germline gives CDR1 SEHNR, CDR2 FQNEAQ (reference sequence). Trimming left V 1 base short and J 7 bases short, with 5 bases between.